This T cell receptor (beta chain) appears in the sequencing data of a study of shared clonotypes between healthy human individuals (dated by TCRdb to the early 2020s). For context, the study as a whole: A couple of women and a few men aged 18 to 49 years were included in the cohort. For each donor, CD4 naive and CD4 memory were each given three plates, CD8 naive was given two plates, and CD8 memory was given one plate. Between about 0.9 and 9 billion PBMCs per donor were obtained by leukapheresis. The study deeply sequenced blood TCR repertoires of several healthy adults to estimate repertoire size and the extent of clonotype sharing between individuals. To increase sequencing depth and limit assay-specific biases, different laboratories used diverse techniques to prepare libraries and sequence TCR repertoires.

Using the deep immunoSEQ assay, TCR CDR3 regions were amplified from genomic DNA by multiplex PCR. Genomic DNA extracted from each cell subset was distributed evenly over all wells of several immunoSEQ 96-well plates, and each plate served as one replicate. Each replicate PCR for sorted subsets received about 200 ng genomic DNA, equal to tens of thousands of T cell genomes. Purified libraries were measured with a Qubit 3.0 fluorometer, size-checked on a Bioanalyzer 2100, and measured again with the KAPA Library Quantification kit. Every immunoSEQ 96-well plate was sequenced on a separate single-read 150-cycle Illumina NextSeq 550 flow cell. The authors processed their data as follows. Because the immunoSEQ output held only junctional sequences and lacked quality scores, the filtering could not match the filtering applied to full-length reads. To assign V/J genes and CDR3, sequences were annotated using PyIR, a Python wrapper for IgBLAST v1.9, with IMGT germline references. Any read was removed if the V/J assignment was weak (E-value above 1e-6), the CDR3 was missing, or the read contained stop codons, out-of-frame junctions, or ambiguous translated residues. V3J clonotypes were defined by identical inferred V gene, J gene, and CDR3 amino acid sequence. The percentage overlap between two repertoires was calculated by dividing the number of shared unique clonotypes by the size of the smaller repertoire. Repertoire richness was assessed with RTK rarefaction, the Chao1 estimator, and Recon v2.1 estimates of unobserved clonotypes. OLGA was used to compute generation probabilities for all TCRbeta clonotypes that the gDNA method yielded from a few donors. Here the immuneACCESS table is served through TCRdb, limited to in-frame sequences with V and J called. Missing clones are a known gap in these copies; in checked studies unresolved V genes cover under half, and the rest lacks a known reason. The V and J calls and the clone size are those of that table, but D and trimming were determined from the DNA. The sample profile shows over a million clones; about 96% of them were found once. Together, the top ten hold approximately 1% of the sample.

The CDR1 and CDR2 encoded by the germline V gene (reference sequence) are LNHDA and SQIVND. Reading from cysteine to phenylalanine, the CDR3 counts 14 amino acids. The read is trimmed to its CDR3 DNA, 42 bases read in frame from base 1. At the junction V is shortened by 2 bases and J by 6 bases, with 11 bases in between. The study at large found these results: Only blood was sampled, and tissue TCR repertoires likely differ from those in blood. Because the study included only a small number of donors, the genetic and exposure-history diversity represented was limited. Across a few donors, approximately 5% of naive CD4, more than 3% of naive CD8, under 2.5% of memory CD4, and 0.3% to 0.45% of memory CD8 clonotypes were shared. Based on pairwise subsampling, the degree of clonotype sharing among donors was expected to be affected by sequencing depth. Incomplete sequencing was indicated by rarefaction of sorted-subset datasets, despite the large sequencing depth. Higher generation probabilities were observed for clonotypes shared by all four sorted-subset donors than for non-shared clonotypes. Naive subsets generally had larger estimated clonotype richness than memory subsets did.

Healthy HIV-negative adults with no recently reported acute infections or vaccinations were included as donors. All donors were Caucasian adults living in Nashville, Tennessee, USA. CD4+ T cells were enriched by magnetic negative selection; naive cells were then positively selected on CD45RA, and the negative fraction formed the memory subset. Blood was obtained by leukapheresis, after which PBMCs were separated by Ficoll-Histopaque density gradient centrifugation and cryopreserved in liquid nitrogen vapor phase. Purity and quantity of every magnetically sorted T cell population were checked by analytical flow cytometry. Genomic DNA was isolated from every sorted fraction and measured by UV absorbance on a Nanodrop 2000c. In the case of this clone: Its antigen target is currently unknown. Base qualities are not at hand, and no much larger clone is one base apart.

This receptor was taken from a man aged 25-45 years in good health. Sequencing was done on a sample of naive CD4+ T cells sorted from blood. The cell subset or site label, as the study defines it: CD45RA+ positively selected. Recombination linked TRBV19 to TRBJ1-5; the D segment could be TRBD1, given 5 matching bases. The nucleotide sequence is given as TGTGCCAGTAGTATATCCCAGGGTATTCAGCCCCAGCATTTT. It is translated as CASSISQGIQPQHF.